Below are 14 T cell receptor beta chains sequenced from a single sample in a study of OX40 agonist ivuxolimab in advanced cancers. Data came from immunoSEQ multiplex PCR; TCRdb stores just in-frame clones and leaves some out. The sample contains tens of thousands of clones, 87% of which appear only once. The material sequenced was CD4+ or CD8+ T cells sorted from blood, taken in a trial of the OX40 agonist ivuxolimab. The origin of the receptors is an adult with an advanced solid tumor such as melanoma, head and neck, liver or kidney cancer.

The chain uses TRBV4-2 and TRBJ2-7; 14 nucleotides agree with TRBD2. The CDR3 totals 18 residues. The germline V gene has CDR1 LGHNA and CDR2 YNFKEQ. Trimming at V came to 1 base and at J to 2 bases, leaving 7 bases not matched to a gene. Here the CDR3 reads CASSQGGTSGRGAYEQYF. CDR3 nucleotide sequence: TGTGCCAGCAGCCAAGGCGGGACTAGCGGGAGAGGAGCCTACGAGCAGTACTTC.

This chain joins TRBV5-8 and TRBJ1-5, with D possibly matching TRBD1 (5 bases). Trimming pared 4 bases from V and 2 bases from J, leaving 16 bases between. CDR3 length equals 16 residues. Germline loops: CDR1 SGHTS, CDR2 YDEGEE. The CDR3 here is CASSRGEGTGNQPQHF. The CDR3 DNA reads as TGTGCCAGCAGCCGCGGCGAGGGGACCGGCAATCAGCCCCAGCATTTT. Full variable domain (rest looked up from reference TRBV5-8 and TRBJ1-5): EAGVTQSPTHLIKTRGQQATLRCSPISGHTSVYWYQQALGLGLQFLLWYDEGEERNRGNFPPRFSGRQFPNYSSELNVNALELEDSALYLCASSRGEGTGNQPQHFGDGTRLSIL.

This clone has a single count. V usage is TRBV20-1 and J usage is TRBJ1-1; D remains unclear. Germline V gene data show CDR1 as DFQATT and CDR2 as SNEGSKA (reference sequence). Trimming removed 6 bases at V and 7 bases at J, with 12 bases between. The CDR3 is 11 residues long. The CDR3 DNA follows: TGCAGTGCCCCAGCTCGGGGTGAAGCTTTCTTT. Amino acid sequence: CSAPARGEAFF.

The chain couples TRBV19 to TRBJ2-7; 12 positions agree with TRBD2. This CDR3 is built from 16 residues. V gave up 4 bases and J gave up 0 bases; unmatched junction bases: 4. Germline CDR1 is LNHDA and CDR2 is SQIVND (reference sequence). This CDR3 reads CASSTLAGGSSYEQYF. The DNA of the CDR3 is TGTGCCAGTAGTACTCTAGCGGGGGGGAGCTCCTACGAGCAGTACTTC.

The chain links TRBV6-6 to TRBJ2-7; no clear D. CDR1 and CDR2 from the germline V gene are MNHNY and SVGAGI (reference sequence). The V gene lost 5 bases and the J gene lost 9 bases, with 14 bases spanning the gap. CDR3 size: 12 residues. In DNA, the CDR3 is TGTGCCAGCAGTGACCCGGTTCTTGGGCAGTACTTC. It encodes CASSDPVLGQYF.

The chain recombines TRBV13 with TRBJ2-7, with TRBD1 identical over 8 bases. CDR1 PRHDT and CDR2 FYEKMQ come from the germline V gene (reference sequence). Trimming at V came to 0 bases and at J to 3 bases, leaving 1 base not matched to a gene. CDR3 length equals 14 residues. The CDR3 loop is CASSLGTGGYEQYF. The CDR3 bases are TGTGCCAGCAGCTTAGGCACAGGGGGCTACGAGCAGTACTTC.

The chain links TRBV5-1 to TRBJ1-2; 12 nucleotides agree with TRBD1. The V gene end was trimmed by 1 base and the J gene end by 6 bases; junction bases not matched to a gene: 7. CDR3 length: 16 residues. The germline CDR1 and CDR2 sequences are SGHRS and YFSETQ. The CDR3, as DNA: TGCGCCAGCAGCTTGTCCCGGGACAGGGGGCTCGATGGCTACACCTTC. Residues: CASSLSRDRGLDGYTF.

This chain connects TRBV19 to TRBJ1-2; 7 bases agree with TRBD1. This CDR3 has 16 amino acids. Germline CDR1 reads LNHDA; CDR2 reads SQIVND (reference sequence). Germline trimming cut 3 bases from V and 4 bases from J; bases unmatched to any gene: 11. The CDR3 DNA sequence: TGTGCCAGTAGTATCAAGACGACAGGGTGGGGCTATGGCTACACCTTC. The encoded protein is CASSIKTTGWGYGYTF.

This clone was detected once. The CDR3 nucleotides are TGTGCCAGTAGTTCGGGGGGACTACGCACAGATACGCAGTATTTT. Amino acids: CASSSGGLRTDTQYF. This sequence joins TRBV19 and TRBJ2-3, with 7 bases lining up with TRBD2. The CDR3 totals 15 residues. In germline, CDR1 is LNHDA, CDR2 SQIVND (reference sequence). The V gene end was trimmed by 5 bases and the J gene end by 1 base; junction bases not matched to a gene: 6. Using reference TRBV19 and TRBJ2-3 for the parts outside the CDR3, the full variable domain is DGGITQSPKYLFRKEGQNVTLSCEQNLNHDAMYWYRQDPGQGLRLIYYSQIVNDFQKGDIAEGYSVSREKKESFPLTVTSAQKNPTAFYLCASSSGGLRTDTQYFGPGTRLTVL.

The sample holds one count of this clone. The rearrangement joins TRBV30 to TRBJ2-2, with a possible D match to TRBD1 (5 bases). CDR3 size: 15 residues. Deletions cut 6 bases from V and 4 bases from J, with 18 bases between. The germline gives CDR1 GTSNPN, CDR2 SVGIG (reference sequence). The CDR3 here is CACRIQADFTGELFF. Written as DNA, the CDR3 is TGTGCCTGCCGTATACAGGCGGATTTCACCGGGGAGCTGTTTTTT.

In this sample, this clone turned up once. The CDR3 protein is CASSQLAVSYTDTQYF. Written as DNA, the CDR3 is TGTGCCAGCAGCCAATTGGCGGTCTCCTACACAGATACGCAGTATTTT. The J gene is TRBJ2-3, the V gene TRBV27; D is undetermined. This CDR3 has 16 residues. Germline lookup yields CDR1 MNHEY and CDR2 SMNVEV (reference sequence). V lost 6 bases, J lost 2 bases, and 18 bases lay in between.

The rearrangement links TRBV19 to TRBJ1-2; D remains ambiguous. The CDR3 is 14 amino acids. The V end lost 3 bases, the J end lost 3 bases, and 11 bases lay between the germline ends. Per the germline V gene, CDR1 is LNHDA and CDR2 is SQIVND (reference sequence). The CDR3 bases are TGTGCCAGTAGTATTCTGGGGAACCACTATGGCTACACCTTC. This translates into CASSILGNHYGYTF.

The V gene is TRBV21-1, the J gene TRBJ1-2. TRBV21-1 is labeled a pseudogene. This CDR3 has 14 residues. The CDR3 protein is CASSIQEGGYGYTF. Written as DNA, the CDR3 is TGTGCCAGCAGTATACAGGAAGGAGGCTATGGCTACACCTTC.

This clone was detected only once. The gene calls are TRBV6-5 and TRBJ1-3, with D tentatively TRBD1 (5 bases). Looked up from germline, CDR1 is MNHEY and CDR2 is SVGAGI. V lost 4 bases, J lost 0 bases, and 13 bases lay in between. The CDR3 is 16 residues long. CDR3 residues: CASSWSSGSSGNTIYF. The CDR3 DNA reads TGTGCCAGCAGTTGGTCCTCAGGGAGCTCTGGAAACACCATATATTTT.